This TCR beta chain was identified in a study of beta chain features in type 1 diabetes. Overall study context: The samples had approximately 100,000,000 sorted cells examined in all.

This clone was recorded a few times. No antigen is known for it. Whole-study findings and limits: VDJ junctions sequenced from type 1 diabetes patients showed fewer insertions and more deletions.

The sequenced template was cDNA made from the entire isolated RNA. Naive, central memory and regulatory T cell samples yielded around 3.3 million reads on average. The repertoire was sequenced with immunoSEQ multiplex PCR; TCRdb's copy has only in-frame clones and lacks some. There are over 500,000 clones in the sample; around a sixth occur only once, and 0.07% to 0.095% lies in the top ten. CD4+ naive, central memory, regulatory and stem cell-like memory subsets were isolated by sorting on CD45RO/CCR7/CD25/CD127/CD95/CD27. CDR1 and CDR2 (germline): SGHVS, FNYEAQ. Deletions cut 5 bases from V and 2 bases from J, with 13 bases between. The CDR3 has 15 residues.

V is TRBV7-6 and J is TRBJ1-5; D might be TRBD1 (6 bases). The TCR sequence derives from a man between 18 and 35 years old in good health. The specimen sequenced was naive CD4+ T cells from blood. DNA of the CDR3: TGTGCCAGCAGCCCGGGACAAAGAGGCAATCAGCCCCAGCATTTT. It yields the protein CASSPGQRGNQPQHF. Using reference TRBV7-6 and TRBJ1-5 for the parts outside the CDR3, the full variable domain is GAGVSQSPRYKVTKRGQDVALRCDPISGHVSLYWYRQALGQGPEFLTYFNYEAQQDKSGLPNDRFSAERPEGSISTLTIQRTEQRDSAMYRCASSPGQRGNQPQHFGDGTRLSIL.